This TCR beta chain was sequenced during a study of CXCR3-negative and CXCR3-positive naive CD8 T cells. Study-level information: There were some 150 million TRB reads altogether, and each library had about 1.5 +/- 0.3 million of them. Study conclusions and caveats: Similar TRBV-TRBJ usage characterized naive CXCR3-negative and CXCR3-positive cells; memory cells differed.

Per CD8+ T cell subset, triplicate sorts of 250,000 to 350,000 cells each were done. The CDR3 has 11 residues. Germline lookup yields CDR1 SGHTA and CDR2 FQGNSA. On this clonotype itself: What it binds is unknown.

5' RACE with UMI labels generated the TRB cDNA libraries. No DNA is given; TCRdb re-called the 5' RACE reads and lists each CDR3 protein once. The table for this sample gives 30,000 to 40,000 distinct CDR3 sequences. The J gene is TRBJ2-1, the V gene TRBV7-2; the D gene TCRdb calls, TRBD1, cannot be checked with no DNA. The TCR sequence derives from a human donor in good health. Some clones in this sample may be carry-over from other donors' samples. The sample taken for sequencing was memory CD8+ T cells from blood. This chain's CDR3 is CAGGVYNEQFF.